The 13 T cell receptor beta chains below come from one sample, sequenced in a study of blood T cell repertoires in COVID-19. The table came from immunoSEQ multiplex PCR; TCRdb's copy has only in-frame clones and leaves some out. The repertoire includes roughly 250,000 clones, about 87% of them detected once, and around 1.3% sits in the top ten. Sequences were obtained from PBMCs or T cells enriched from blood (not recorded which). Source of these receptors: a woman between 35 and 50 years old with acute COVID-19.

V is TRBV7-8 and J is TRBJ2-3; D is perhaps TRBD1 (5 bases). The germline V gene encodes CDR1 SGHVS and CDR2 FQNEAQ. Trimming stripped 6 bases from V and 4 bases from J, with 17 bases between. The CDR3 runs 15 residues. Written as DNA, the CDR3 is TGTGCCAGCAGTTTAAGGGGTCTTGGGGCAGATACGCAGTATTTT. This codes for CASSLRGLGADTQYF.

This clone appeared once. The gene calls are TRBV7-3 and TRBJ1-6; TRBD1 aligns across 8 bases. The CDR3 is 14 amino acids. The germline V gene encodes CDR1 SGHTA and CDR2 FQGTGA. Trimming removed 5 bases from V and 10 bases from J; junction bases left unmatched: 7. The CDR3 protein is CASSIGQGGSPLHF. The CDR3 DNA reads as TGTGCCAGCAGCATAGGACAGGGAGGATCACCCCTCCACTTT.

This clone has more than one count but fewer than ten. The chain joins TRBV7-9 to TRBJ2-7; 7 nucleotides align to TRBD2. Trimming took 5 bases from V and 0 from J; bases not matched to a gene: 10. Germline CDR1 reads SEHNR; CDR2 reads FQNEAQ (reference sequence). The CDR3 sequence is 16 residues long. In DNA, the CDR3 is TGTGCCAGCAGCGGTATCACTAGCGAGAGCTCCTACGAGCAGTACTTC. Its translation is CASSGITSESSYEQYF.

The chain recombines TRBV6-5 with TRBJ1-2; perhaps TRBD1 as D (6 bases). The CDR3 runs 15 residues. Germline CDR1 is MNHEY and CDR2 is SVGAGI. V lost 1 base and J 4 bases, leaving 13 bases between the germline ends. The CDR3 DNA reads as TGTGCCAGCAGTTACTTGCCAGGGGAAGTCTATGGCTACACCTTC. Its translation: CASSYLPGEVYGYTF.

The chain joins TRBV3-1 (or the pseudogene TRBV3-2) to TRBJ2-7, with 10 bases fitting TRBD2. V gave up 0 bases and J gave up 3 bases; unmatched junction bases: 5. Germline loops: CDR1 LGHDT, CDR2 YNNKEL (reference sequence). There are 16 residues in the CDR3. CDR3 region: CASSQDPASGSYEQYF. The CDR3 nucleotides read TGTGCCAGCAGCCAAGACCCCGCTAGCGGGAGCTACGAGCAGTACTTC.

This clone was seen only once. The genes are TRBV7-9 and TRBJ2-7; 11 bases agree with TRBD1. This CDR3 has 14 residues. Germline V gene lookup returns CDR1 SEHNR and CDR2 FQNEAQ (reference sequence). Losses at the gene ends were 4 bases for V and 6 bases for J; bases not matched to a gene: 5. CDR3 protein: CASSSRDRGVEQYV. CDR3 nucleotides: TGTGCCAGCAGCTCCCGGGACAGGGGGGTCGAGCAGTACGTC.

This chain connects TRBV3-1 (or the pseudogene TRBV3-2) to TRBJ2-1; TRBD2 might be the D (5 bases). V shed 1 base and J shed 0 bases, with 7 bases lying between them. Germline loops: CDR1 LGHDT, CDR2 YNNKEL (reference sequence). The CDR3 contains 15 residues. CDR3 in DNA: TGTGCCAGCAGCCAAGTTGGGAGCTCCTACAATGAGCAGTTCTTC. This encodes CASSQVGSSYNEQFF.

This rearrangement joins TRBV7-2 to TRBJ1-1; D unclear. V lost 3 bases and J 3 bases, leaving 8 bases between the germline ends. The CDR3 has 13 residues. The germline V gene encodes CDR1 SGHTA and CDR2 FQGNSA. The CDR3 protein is CASSFNGDTEAFF. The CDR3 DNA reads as TGTGCCAGCAGCTTTAACGGGGACACTGAAGCTTTCTTT.

This CDR3 is CASSLGPGGTGELFF. In nucleotides, the CDR3 is TGCGCCAGCAGCTTGGGGCCGGGGGGGACCGGGGAGCTGTTTTTT. The V call is TRBV5-1, the J call TRBJ2-2; 8 nucleotides agree with TRBD2. CDR1 SGHRS and CDR2 YFSETQ come from the germline V gene. The CDR3 loop spans 15 amino acids. The J segment lost 5 bases and the V segment lost 0 bases, leaving 3 bases of the junction unmatched.

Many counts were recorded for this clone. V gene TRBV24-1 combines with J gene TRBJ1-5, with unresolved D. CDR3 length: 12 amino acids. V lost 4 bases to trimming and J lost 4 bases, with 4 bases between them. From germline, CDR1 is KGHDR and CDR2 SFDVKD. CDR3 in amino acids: CATSETNQPQHF. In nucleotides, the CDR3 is TGTGCCACCAGTGAAACAAATCAGCCCCAGCATTTT.

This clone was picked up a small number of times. CDR3 sequence: CATPGKTRGQFF. The CDR3 region has the DNA TGTGCCACCCCGGGAAAGACACGGGGGCAGTTCTTC. The chain combines TRBV19 with TRBJ2-1, with D perhaps matching TRBD2 (5 bases). V was clipped by 10 bases and J by 12 bases, with 19 bases between them. There are 12 residues in the CDR3. Germline-derived CDR1 and CDR2 are LNHDA and SQIVND (reference sequence).

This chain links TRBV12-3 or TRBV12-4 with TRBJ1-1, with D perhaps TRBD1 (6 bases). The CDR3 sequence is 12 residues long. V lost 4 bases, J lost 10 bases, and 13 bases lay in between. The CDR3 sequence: CASSSITGTAFF. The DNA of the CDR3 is TGTGCCAGCAGTTCAATTACAGGGACAGCTTTCTTT.

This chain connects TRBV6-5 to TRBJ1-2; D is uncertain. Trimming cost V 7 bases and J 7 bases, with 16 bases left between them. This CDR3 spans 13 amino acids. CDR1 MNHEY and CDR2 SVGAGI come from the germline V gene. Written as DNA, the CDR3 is TGTGCCAGCACCTCTGATTGGGGAGGTGGCTACACCTTC. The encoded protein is CASTSDWGGGYTF.